Each of the 26 T cell receptor beta chains below was sequenced from the same sample in a study of T cells after yellow fever vaccination. TCRdb redid the calling of the 5' RACE reads with MiXCR, one entry per CDR3 protein. The profile shows hundreds of thousands of distinct CDR3 sequences, roughly a sixth of them singletons. This sample comprised PBMCs, obtained 5 days after the first yellow fever vaccination. The receptors shown here come from a man between 18 and 29 years old who received the YFV17D yellow fever vaccine.

V gene TRBV6-5 combines with J gene TRBJ1-6; D not resolved. V lost 7 bases to trimming and J lost 9 bases, with 19 bases between them. CDR3 length: 15 residues. From germline, CDR1 is MNHEY and CDR2 SVGAGI. CDR3: CASTFREEGTSPLHF. Written as DNA, the CDR3 is TGTGCCAGCACCTTTCGGGAGGAGGGAACTTCACCCCTCCACTTT.

This clonotype came up a few times. The CDR3 loop is CSARGLRRETQYF. Here the CDR3 DNA reads TGCAGTGCTAGAGGGCTAAGGAGAGAGACCCAGTACTTC. The J gene is TRBJ2-5, the V gene TRBV20-1; D unclear. This CDR3 is 13 amino acids long. Germline V gene lookup returns CDR1 DFQATT and CDR2 SNEGSKA (reference sequence). The V end was cut by 1 base, the J end by 4 bases, with 10 bases between.

V and J are TRBV4-2 and TRBJ2-5; 9 bases fit TRBD2. From germline, CDR1 is LGHNA and CDR2 YNFKEQ. The CDR3 loop spans 16 amino acids. V lost 4 bases, J lost 5 bases, and 11 bases stayed unmatched. The CDR3 DNA reads TGTGCCAGCAGCCCCCCCCGCGCGGGGGGGGAGGAGACCCAGTACTTC. Translated: CASSPPRAGGEETQYF.

This clonotype was recorded a few times. This CDR3 reads CATSDPGSSTDTQYF. The CDR3 region has the DNA TGTGCCACCAGTGATCCCGGGTCTAGCACAGATACGCAGTATTTT. This chain joins TRBV24-1 and TRBJ2-3; D is unclear. Germline V gives CDR1 KGHDR, CDR2 SFDVKD. The CDR3 totals 15 residues. Deletions cut 3 bases from V and 0 bases from J, with 9 bases between.

This clonotype was picked up a small number of times. The chain couples TRBV6-5 to TRBJ1-3; D gene uncertain. The CDR3 contains 14 residues. Germline CDR1 and CDR2: MNHEY and SVGAGI. Trimming took off 7 bases at V and 1 base at J, with 11 bases between the two ends. CDR3 residues: CASNYRVSGNTIYF. CDR3 coding DNA: TGTGCCAGCAACTACCGAGTATCTGGAAACACCATATATTTT.

This clonotype was seen ten or more times. V gene TRBV11-1 combines with J gene TRBJ2-3, with 9 nucleotides matching TRBD2. V shed 5 bases and J 5 bases; nucleotides not matched to a gene: 17. Per the germline V gene, CDR1 is SGHAT and CDR2 is FQDESV (reference sequence). CDR3 size: 18 residues. Here the CDR3 DNA reads TGTGCCAGCAGCCCCAAGGGTAGCGGGGGCGCCGGGGGAGATACGCAGTATTTT. It codes for CASSPKGSGGAGGDTQYF. Full variable domain (missing parts from reference TRBV11-1 and TRBJ2-3): EAEVAQSPRYKITEKSQAVAFWCDPISGHATLYWYRQILGQGPELLVQFQDESVVDDSQLPKDRFSAERLKGVDSTLKIQPAELGDSAMYLCASSPKGSGGAGGDTQYFGPGTRLTVL.

This clonotype was observed a few times. The chain joins TRBV4-3 to TRBJ1-3, with D unresolved. V gave up 1 base and J gave up 4 bases, with 17 bases separating them. The CDR3 totals 17 residues. Germline V gene data show CDR1 as LGHNA and CDR2 as YSLEER. The CDR3 sequence: CASSQGEGRNIGNTIYF. Here the CDR3 DNA reads TGCGCCAGCAGCCAAGGGGAAGGGCGGAATATAGGAAACACCATATATTTT.

This sequence joins TRBV10-3 and TRBJ2-2, with a possible D match to TRBD1 (5 bases). V lost 3 bases and J lost 1, with 15 bases in between. CDR1 and CDR2 (germline): ENHRY, SYGVKD. The CDR3 sequence is 17 residues long. Here the CDR3 DNA reads TGTGCCATCAGTGATATGGGGCCGTCCCTGAACACCGGGGAGCTGTTTTTT. Residues: CAISDMGPSLNTGELFF.

This clonotype occurred a few times. The gene calls are TRBV6-5 and TRBJ1-2; D is undetermined. CDR1 MNHEY and CDR2 SVGAGI come from the germline V gene. V was shortened by 0 bases and J by 8 bases, with 10 bases between the two germline ends. This CDR3 contains 13 residues. CDR3 sequence: CASSYSSVRGYTF. Here the CDR3 DNA reads TGTGCCAGCAGTTACTCGTCAGTTAGAGGCTACACCTTC.

This clonotype occurred a few times. This chain connects TRBV3-1 to TRBJ2-5; 7 bases are shared with TRBD1. The germline V gene encodes CDR1 LGHDT and CDR2 YNNKEL (reference sequence). The J segment lost 2 bases and the V segment lost 6 bases, leaving 6 bases of the junction unmatched. The CDR3 extends over 14 amino acids. The CDR3 nucleotides are TGTGCCAGCAGTCCGACAGGGATGCAAGAGACCCAGTACTTC. Its translation: CASSPTGMQETQYF.

This clonotype has a count of ten or more. At one end the junction does not follow the germline gene, possibly because of a read error. The rearrangement uses TRBV7-2 and TRBJ1-2, with unresolved D. The V gene's germline CDR1 is SGHTA and CDR2 FQGNSA. This CDR3 has 12 amino acids. Here the CDR3 DNA reads TGCGCCAGCAGCTCTTCAAACTATGGCTACACCTTC. As protein: CASSSSNYGYTF.

Many counts were recorded for this clonotype. This rearrangement joins TRBV5-1 to TRBJ2-7, with D tentatively TRBD1 (6 bases). CDR3 length: 13 amino acids. CDR1 is SGHRS, CDR2 YFSETQ, per germline. Trimming left V 3 bases short and J 2 bases short, with 9 bases between. CDR3 DNA sequence: TGCGCCAGCAGCTGGGACAACACCTACGAGCAGTACTTC. Translated, it gives CASSWDNTYEQYF.

In nucleotides, the CDR3 is TGTGCCAGCAGCTTGTTACAGGGTCTGGGGGAGACCCAGTACTTC. Its protein product is CASSLLQGLGETQYF. The chain combines TRBV7-9 with TRBJ2-5; the D gene is possibly TRBD1 (6 bases). Germline CDR1 and CDR2: SEHNR and FQNEAQ (reference sequence). The CDR3 extends over 15 amino acids. V gave up 3 bases and J gave up 5 bases, with 16 bases separating them.

The V call is TRBV7-8, the J call TRBJ2-3; 12 positions match TRBD2. V dropped 8 bases and J dropped 8; count of bases not matched to a gene: 8. The germline CDR1 and CDR2 sequences are SGHVS and FQNEAQ. The CDR3 is 14 residues long. Here the CDR3 reads CASQTSGGPGTQYF. CDR3 nucleotides: TGTGCCAGCCAAACTAGCGGGGGGCCAGGTACGCAGTATTTT.

This clonotype was detected a few times. CDR3 in DNA: TGTGCCAGCAGCTACAGCGGGACGGAGACCCAGTACTTC. Amino acid sequence: CASSYSGTETQYF. The rearrangement uses TRBV7-3 and TRBJ2-5; 7 bases match TRBD2. Trimming at V came to 4 bases and at J to 5 bases, leaving 4 bases not matched to a gene. CDR1 and CDR2 (germline): SGHTA, FQGTGA. The CDR3 runs to 13 residues.

A few counts support this clonotype. One end of the junction fails to match germline, which may point to a read error. The chain recombines TRBV4-1 with TRBJ2-2; 8 nucleotides agree with TRBD2. Per the germline V gene, CDR1 is MGHRA and CDR2 is YSYEKL. This CDR3 has 16 residues. CDR3 sequence: CASSQGTGGPYGEPFF. The CDR3, as DNA: TGCGCCAGCAGCCAAGGGACGGGGGGGCCCTACGGGGAGCCGTTTTTT.

This clonotype has only a few counts. The chain recombines TRBV7-2 with TRBJ2-3, with TRBD2 matching over 8 bases. The length of the CDR3 is 17 residues. Losses at the gene ends were 2 bases for V and 1 base for J; bases not matched to a gene: 8. The germline gives CDR1 SGHTA, CDR2 FQGNSA. The CDR3 sequence is CASSLRSSGFRTDTQYF. In nucleotides, the CDR3 is TGTGCCAGCAGCTTAAGGTCTAGCGGGTTTCGCACAGATACGCAGTATTTT.

This clonotype showed up just a few times. The chain combines TRBV5-1 with TRBJ1-6, with 10 bases matching TRBD1. The CDR3 extends over 15 amino acids. Germline V gives CDR1 SGHRS, CDR2 YFSETQ. V lost 0 bases and J lost 9; bases outside the gene matches: 3. The CDR3 spells CASSLEGQGLSPLHF. The CDR3 DNA reads TGCGCCAGCAGCTTGGAGGGACAGGGGCTTTCACCCCTCCACTTT. The full variable domain, completed using reference TRBV5-1 and TRBJ1-6, is KAGVTQTPRYLIKTRGQQVTLSCSPISGHRSVSWYQQTPGQGLQFLFEYFSETQRNKGNFPGRFSGRQFSNSRSEMNVSTLELGDSALYLCASSLEGQGLSPLHFGNGTRLTVT.

This clonotype was recorded a few times. The rearrangement joins TRBV3-1 to TRBJ1-2; perhaps TRBD1 as D (5 bases). V lost 0 bases and J lost 6, with 11 bases in between. Germline V lookup: CDR1 LGHDT, CDR2 YNNKEL (reference sequence). This CDR3 has 14 residues. The CDR3 here is CASSQETGWNGYTF. The CDR3 region has the DNA TGTGCCAGCAGCCAAGAAACAGGCTGGAATGGCTACACCTTC.

The count of this clonotype is one. V is TRBV7-2 and J is TRBJ2-4; tentatively, D is TRBD2 (5 bases). The CDR3 length is 13 residues. Trimming took off 1 base at V and 7 bases at J, with 8 bases between the two ends. Germline loops: CDR1 SGHTA, CDR2 FQGNSA. CDR3 sequence: CASSLDGLNIQYF. Here the CDR3 DNA reads TGTGCCAGCAGCTTAGACGGACTTAACATTCAGTACTTC.

The rearrangement links TRBV9 to TRBJ2-6; 7 bases are a match to TRBD2. J was trimmed by 3 bases and V by 3 bases; bases with no gene match: 9. The length of the CDR3 is 17 residues. Germline V lookup: CDR1 SGDLS, CDR2 YYNGEE. The CDR3 sequence: CASSGRDGGVGANVLTF. CDR3 nucleotide sequence: TGTGCCAGCAGCGGTCGGGATGGGGGGGTTGGGGCCAACGTCCTGACTTTC.

This rearrangement joins TRBV6-5 to TRBJ2-7; TRBD1 matches 7 bases. Trimming took 0 bases from V and 3 from J; bases not matched to a gene: 8. From germline, CDR1 is MNHEY and CDR2 SVGAGI. The CDR3 has 16 amino acids. This CDR3 is CASSYSKGALLYEQYF. The CDR3 nucleotides read TGTGCCAGCAGTTACTCGAAGGGGGCGCTCCTCTACGAGCAGTACTTC.

The chain recombines TRBV9 with TRBJ2-3, with TRBD1 as a possible D gene (5 bases). V shed 7 bases and J shed 0 bases, with 18 bases lying between them. CDR1 is SGDLS, CDR2 YYNGEE, per germline. CDR3 length: 16 amino acids. DNA for the CDR3: TGTGCCAGCTCCCAGGGCAGACGACCGAGCACAGATACGCAGTATTTT. Residues: CASSQGRRPSTDTQYF.

This clonotype was seen more than once but under ten times. The gene calls are TRBV18 and TRBJ2-5; 7 nucleotides agree with TRBD1. Per the germline V gene, CDR1 is KGHSH and CDR2 is LQKENI. CDR3 length equals 15 residues. J gave up 4 bases and V 6 bases, and 11 bases lay outside the gene matches. The CDR3 spells CASSQQTGRGETQYF. In DNA form, the CDR3 reads TGTGCCAGCTCTCAACAGACAGGGCGAGGAGAGACCCAGTACTTC.

In its sample, this clonotype was seen a few times. The chain is built from TRBV5-5 and TRBJ1-2, with 9 bases fitting TRBD1. Germline V gives CDR1 SGHKS, CDR2 YYEKEE (reference sequence). The junction had 5 bases not matched to a gene; V was cut back by 0 bases and J by 5 bases. The CDR3 contains 15 residues. The CDR3 protein is CASSLATGGQYGYTF. The DNA for the CDR3 is TGTGCCAGCAGCTTGGCCACAGGGGGCCAATATGGCTACACCTTC.

This clonotype was observed a few times. V and J are TRBV12-3 or TRBV12-4 and TRBJ1-2; D not certain. Trimming removed 3 bases from V and 4 bases from J, with 12 bases in between. The CDR3 sequence is 14 residues long. CDR3 DNA: TGTGCCAGCAGTTTTGTACATCTAGGCTATGGCTACACCTTC. This codes for CASSFVHLGYGYTF.